One sample yielded the 24 T cell receptor beta chains listed below, sequenced in a study of T cell changes during pregnancy in multiple sclerosis. Sequenced by immunoSEQ multiplex PCR; TCRdb stores in-frame clones only, minus some. The data contain 60,000 or so clones, 90% to 95% of them singletons. The sequencing here drew on peripheral blood, taken before pregnancy. The receptors were gathered from a female donor with multiple sclerosis, enrolled in a pregnancy study.

The rearrangement links TRBV27 to TRBJ2-7; TRBD1 agrees at 10 bases. This CDR3 comprises 16 residues. The junction had 10 bases not matched to a gene; V was cut back by 6 bases and J by 2 bases. Germline CDR1 reads MNHEY; CDR2 reads SMNVEV (reference sequence). Here the CDR3 DNA reads TGTGCCAGCAGCCTTAGGGGGGACAGGGGCGCCTACGAGCAGTACTTC. Protein product: CASSLRGDRGAYEQYF.

This chain uses TRBV6-5 with TRBJ2-6; a possible D gene is TRBD2 (6 bases). Germline CDR1 and CDR2: MNHEY and SVGAGI. V lost 7 bases and J 2 bases, leaving 12 bases between the germline ends. This CDR3 contains 15 residues. The CDR3 region has the DNA TGTGCCAGCACCCAGCCGGGAGCTGGGGCCAACGTCCTGACTTTC. This translates into CASTQPGAGANVLTF.

The chain employs TRBV30 and TRBJ1-5; TRBD1 aligns across 8 bases. The CDR3 is 14 residues long. CDR1 is GTSNPN, CDR2 SVGIG, per germline (reference sequence). After removal of 3 bases from V and 7 bases from J, the junction contained 8 bases not matched to a gene. CDR3 nucleotide sequence: TGTGCCTGGAGCGGACAGGGTGAGGGCCAGCCCCAGCATTTT. Translation gives CAWSGQGEGQPQHF.

The chain joins TRBV27 to TRBJ2-7, with 11 bases identical to TRBD1. After removal of 10 bases from V and 5 bases from J, the junction contained 7 bases not matched to a gene. Germline V lookup: CDR1 MNHEY, CDR2 SMNVEV (reference sequence). The CDR3 runs 13 residues. CDR3: CANRDRGLNEQYF. The CDR3 bases are TGTGCCAACCGGGACAGGGGGTTGAACGAGCAGTACTTC.

J is TRBJ2-1 and V is TRBV19, with 8 positions matching TRBD1. V trimming: 5 bases; J trimming: 0 bases; junction bases outside the gene matches: 3. This CDR3 is 15 amino acids long. Germline CDR1 LNHDA, CDR2 SQIVND (reference sequence). This CDR3 reads CASSLTGGSYNEQFF. In DNA form, the CDR3 reads TGTGCCAGTAGTCTTACAGGGGGCTCCTACAATGAGCAGTTCTTC.

This clone appeared a single time. The V gene is TRBV19, the J gene TRBJ1-3; a possible D gene is TRBD1 (5 bases). Germline CDR1 LNHDA, CDR2 SQIVND (reference sequence). The V end was cut by 3 bases, the J end by 0 bases, with 12 bases between. The CDR3 has 16 amino acids. The CDR3 region is CASSMAGGLSGNTIYF. The CDR3 nucleotides are TGTGCCAGTAGTATGGCGGGGGGACTCTCTGGAAACACCATATATTTT.

The sample holds one count of this clone. The chain has TRBV19 and TRBJ2-1; TRBD2 matches 11 bases. The J segment lost 8 bases and the V segment lost 6 bases, leaving 9 bases of the junction unmatched. The CDR3 sequence is 15 residues long. The germline gives CDR1 LNHDA, CDR2 SQIVND (reference sequence). The CDR3 is CASRRGLAGGDEQFF. The CDR3 DNA is TGTGCCAGTAGGCGGGGTCTAGCGGGGGGAGATGAGCAGTTCTTC.

V is TRBV9 and J is TRBJ1-4; D possibly corresponds to TRBD1 (6 bases). V was clipped by 4 bases and J by 8 bases, with 15 bases between them. In germline, CDR1 is SGDLS, CDR2 YYNGEE. The CDR3 is 14 residues long. The CDR3 loop is CASSPSRGEEKLFF. The DNA for the CDR3 is TGTGCCAGCAGCCCAAGCAGGGGTGAGGAAAAACTGTTTTTT. Drawing the rest from reference TRBV9 and TRBJ1-4, the complete variable domain is DSGVTQTPKHLITATGQRVTLRCSPRSGDLSVYWYQQSLDQGLQFLIQYYNGEERAKGNILERFSAQQFPDLHSELNLSSLELGDSALYFCASSPSRGEEKLFFGSGTQLSVL.

The sample holds one count of this clone. This chain links TRBV29-1 with TRBJ1-2, with D possibly matching TRBD1 (6 bases). V shed 0 bases and J shed 5 bases, with 13 bases lying between them. The CDR3 has 14 residues. Germline V gene sequence: CDR1 SQVTM, CDR2 ANQGSEA. The CDR3 region is CSVEDRTGRYGYTF. The CDR3 coding sequence is TGCAGCGTTGAAGATCGAACAGGGCGGTATGGCTACACCTTC.

The chain has TRBV27 and TRBJ1-2; D is possibly TRBD1 (6 bases). The length of the CDR3 is 13 residues. Germline-derived CDR1 and CDR2 are MNHEY and SMNVEV (reference sequence). The ends were cut back, 3 bases at V and 4 bases at J, with 9 bases in the middle. The DNA of the CDR3 is TGTGCCAGCAGTTTCGGACAGCCCTATGGCTACACCTTC. This encodes CASSFGQPYGYTF.

This clone was found once. The J gene is TRBJ2-1, the V gene TRBV7-9, with D maybe TRBD2 (6 bases). CDR1 and CDR2 (germline): SEHNR, FQNEAQ (reference sequence). The V end lost 4 bases, the J end lost 4 bases, and 20 bases lay between the germline ends. The CDR3 extends over 17 amino acids. The CDR3 is CASSSAGASEGYNEQFF. CDR3 DNA sequence: TGTGCCAGCAGCTCGGCCGGGGCTAGCGAGGGGTACAATGAGCAGTTCTTC.

This chain joins TRBV15 and TRBJ1-2; 9 positions agree with TRBD1. The CDR3 contains 15 residues. Germline CDR1 is LNHNV and CDR2 is YYDKDF (reference sequence). The V segment lost 5 bases and the J segment 4 bases; nucleotides outside the gene matches: 8. The CDR3 spells CATSGTGGSGYGYTF. The CDR3 DNA is TGTGCCACCAGCGGTACAGGGGGCTCTGGCTATGGCTACACCTTC.

The V gene is TRBV12-5, the J gene TRBJ1-4; D is unclear. The V and J ends lost 0 bases and 4 bases respectively, with 24 bases between them. Germline CDR1 LGHNT, CDR2 FRNRAP. This CDR3 is 20 amino acids long. DNA of the CDR3: TGTGCTAGTGGTTTGGTACCGTCTCAGGAGGTAACCCGGTTTAATGAAAAACTGTTTTTT. Translating gives CASGLVPSQEVTRFNEKLFF.

The J gene is TRBJ2-2, the V gene TRBV7-7, with D possibly TRBD1 on 6 matching bases. The V gene lost 1 base and the J gene lost 4 bases, with 10 bases spanning the gap. The CDR3 length is 15 residues. The germline gives CDR1 SSHAT, CDR2 FNYEAQ (reference sequence). The DNA for the CDR3 is TGTGCCAGCAGCTTAGACAGGGTGGGCACCGGGGAGCTGTTTTTT. It yields the protein CASSLDRVGTGELFF. The full variable domain, rest sourced from reference TRBV7-7 and TRBJ2-2, is GAGVSQSPRYKVTKRGQDVTLRCDPISSHATLYWYQQALGQGPEFLTYFNYEAQPDKSGLPSDRFSAERPEGSISTLTIQRTEQRDSAMYRCASSLDRVGTGELFFGEGSRLTVL.

This chain uses TRBV5-1 with TRBJ1-4; D not resolved. CDR1 is SGHRS and CDR2 is YFSETQ in the germline V gene. V was shortened by 4 bases and J by 2 bases, with 9 bases between the two germline ends. The CDR3 is 14 residues long. The chain's CDR3 is CASSRGQTNEKLFF. The CDR3, as DNA: TGCGCCAGCAGCCGAGGGCAGACTAATGAAAAACTGTTTTTT.

The chain has TRBV6-4 and TRBJ2-7; D gene uncertain. The CDR3 is made up of 18 amino acids. Germline values: CDR1 MRHNA, CDR2 SNTAGT. Trimming cost V 2 bases and J 0 bases, with 20 bases left between them. The CDR3, as DNA: TGTGCCAGCAGTGACCTAACTACCTTTCTTTTCGGCTCCTACGAGCAGTACTTC. Protein: CASSDLTTFLFGSYEQYF.

CDR3 coding DNA: TGTGCCAGCAGCTTCCTACTAGCTCGGGAGCAGTACTTC. Translated, it gives CASSFLLAREQYF. V usage is TRBV7-9 and J usage is TRBJ2-7, with D possibly matching TRBD2 (6 bases). This CDR3 is 13 amino acids long. In germline, CDR1 is SEHNR, CDR2 FQNEAQ (reference sequence). The V and J ends lost 3 bases and 7 bases respectively, with 13 bases between them.

The chain joins TRBV6-1 to TRBJ2-2; the match to TRBD1 covers 7 bases. Germline V CDR1 and CDR2: MNHNS, SASEGT. V gave up 2 bases and J gave up 4 bases; unmatched junction bases: 13. This CDR3 has 18 amino acids. CDR3 DNA: TGTGCCAGCAGTGAACTGCCCTTGGGGACAGCCAGCACCGGGGAGCTGTTTTTT. Translation: CASSELPLGTASTGELFF.

This rearrangement joins TRBV5-4 to TRBJ2-7; 7 bases agree with TRBD2. The germline V gene encodes CDR1 SGHNT and CDR2 YYREEE (reference sequence). V lost 7 bases to trimming and J lost 0 bases; unmatched junction nucleotides: 4. The CDR3 length is 13 residues. Here the CDR3 reads CASAGGSSYEQYF. The DNA for the CDR3 is TGTGCCAGCGCCGGGGGGAGCTCCTACGAGCAGTACTTC.

The rearrangement joins TRBV13 to TRBJ2-7; 9 bases are shared with TRBD1. Germline-derived CDR1 and CDR2 are PRHDT and FYEKMQ (reference sequence). The CDR3 has 15 amino acids. V shed 4 bases, J shed 4 bases, and the junction held 8 bases outside the gene matches. The CDR3, as DNA: TGTGCCAGCAGCTCCCGGGACAGGGTCGCGTACGAGCAGTACTTC. This translates into CASSSRDRVAYEQYF.

V usage is TRBV7-2 and J usage is TRBJ2-7, with TRBD1 matching over 7 bases. The ends lost 2 bases at V and 4 bases at J; junction bases unmatched: 8. Germline V lookup: CDR1 SGHTA, CDR2 FQGNSA. The CDR3 sequence is 15 residues long. The DNA for the CDR3 is TGTGCCAGCAGCTTAATGTTGGGACAGCCATACGAGCAGTACTTC. This translates into CASSLMLGQPYEQYF.

The chain joins TRBV4-3 to TRBJ1-4; 10 nucleotides match TRBD1. The length of the CDR3 is 16 residues. V dropped 3 bases and J dropped 10; count of bases not matched to a gene: 11. Germline lookup yields CDR1 LGHNA and CDR2 YSLEER. The CDR3 coding sequence is TGCGCCAGCAGCCATCCTGACCGGGACAGGGGTGTAAAACTGTTTTTT. Its protein product is CASSHPDRDRGVKLFF.

The chain links TRBV9 to TRBJ1-5; no clear D gene. The CDR3 consists of 15 residues. Looked up from germline, CDR1 is SGDLS and CDR2 is YYNGEE. V was trimmed by 0 bases and J by 2 bases, leaving 9 bases between them. The DNA of the CDR3 is TGTGCCAGCAGCGTAGGAGCAGGCCGCAATCAGCCCCAGCATTTT. It translates to CASSVGAGRNQPQHF.

The chain joins TRBV7-2 to TRBJ2-6, with 7 bases fitting TRBD1. Germline lookup yields CDR1 SGHTA and CDR2 FQGNSA. This CDR3 has 15 residues. Trimming removed 5 bases from V and 3 bases from J; junction bases left unmatched: 4. The CDR3 DNA is TGTGCCAGCAGCCCGAACAGGGGTGGGGCCAACGTCCTGACTTTC. Protein product: CASSPNRGGANVLTF. Based on the CDR3 plus reference TRBV7-2 and TRBJ2-6, the full variable domain is GAGVSQSPSNKVTEKGKDVELRCDPISGHTALYWYRQSLGQGLEFLIYFQGNSAPDKSGLPSDRFSAERTGGSVSTLTIQRTQQEDSAVYLCASSPNRGGANVLTFGAGSRLTVL.